This T cell receptor beta chain emerged from a study of blood T cell repertoires in COVID-19. On the study more broadly: The analysed material was cDNA or gDNA that came from T cells, B-cell-depleted T cells, or PBMCs.

V lost 7 bases to trimming and J lost 6 bases, with 8 bases between them. The CDR3 consists of 11 residues. Sequencing used immunoSEQ multiplex PCR; TCRdb keeps in-frame clones, though not all of them. This table holds over 200,000 clones, roughly 85% found once. The sequence was obtained from a young woman who had recovered from COVID-19. The chain carries TRBV12-3 or TRBV12-4 and TRBJ2-3; no firm D call. Sequenced material: peripheral blood. CDR3 DNA: TGTGCCAGCATCCTGGCCGATACGCAGTATTTT. Protein sequence: CASILADTQYF.